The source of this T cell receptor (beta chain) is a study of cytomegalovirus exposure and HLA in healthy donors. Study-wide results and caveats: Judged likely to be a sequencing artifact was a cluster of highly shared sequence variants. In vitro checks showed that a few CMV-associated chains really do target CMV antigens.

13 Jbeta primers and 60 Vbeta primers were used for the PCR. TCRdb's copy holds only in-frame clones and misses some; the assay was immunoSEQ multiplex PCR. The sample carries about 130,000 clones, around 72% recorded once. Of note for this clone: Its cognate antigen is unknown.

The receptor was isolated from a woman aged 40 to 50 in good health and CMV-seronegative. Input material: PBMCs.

CDR3 sequence (DNA): TGTGCCATCAGGGCTAGCGGGAGCATGGGGGAGACCCAGTACTTC. It is translated as CAIRASGSMGETQYF. The rearrangement links TRBV10-3 to TRBJ2-5; 10 bases map to TRBD2. In germline, CDR1 is ENHRY, CDR2 SYGVKD. This CDR3 comprises 15 residues. After removal of 6 bases from V and 5 bases from J, the junction contained 9 bases not matched to a gene.